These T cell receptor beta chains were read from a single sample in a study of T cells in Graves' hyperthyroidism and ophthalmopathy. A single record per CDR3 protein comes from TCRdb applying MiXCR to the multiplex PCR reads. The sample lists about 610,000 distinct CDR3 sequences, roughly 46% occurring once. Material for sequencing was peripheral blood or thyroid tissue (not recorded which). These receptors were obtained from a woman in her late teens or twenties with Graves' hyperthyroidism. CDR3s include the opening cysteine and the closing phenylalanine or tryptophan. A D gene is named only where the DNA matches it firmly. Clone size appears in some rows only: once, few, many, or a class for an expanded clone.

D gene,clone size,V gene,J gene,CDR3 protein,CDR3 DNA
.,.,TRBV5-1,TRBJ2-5,CASSFASEQETQYF,TGTGCCAGCAGCTTTGCAAGCGAGCAAGAGACCCAGTACTTC
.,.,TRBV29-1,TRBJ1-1,CSVEDGDGGKAFF,TGCAGCGTTGAAGACGGAGACGGGGGGAAAGCTTTCTTT
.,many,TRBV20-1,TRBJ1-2,CSARKEFHNYGYTF,TGCAGTGCTAGGAAGGAGTTCCATAACTATGGCTACACCTTC
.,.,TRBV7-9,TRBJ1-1,CASSLIEDKNTEAFF,TGTGCCAGCAGCTTAATAGAGGATAAAAACACTGAAGCTTTCTTT
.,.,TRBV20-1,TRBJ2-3,CSAGTFTDTQYF,TGCAGTGCTGGGACTTTCACAGATACGCAGTATTTT
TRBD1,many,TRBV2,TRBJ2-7,CAIQRDRAVYEQYF,TGTGCCATCCAAAGGGACAGGGCCGTCTACGAGCAGTACTTC
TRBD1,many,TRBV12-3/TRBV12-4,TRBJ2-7,CASRWTGGYEQYF,TGTGCCAGCAGATGGACAGGGGGATACGAGCAGTACTTC
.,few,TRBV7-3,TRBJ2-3,CASSLATRAYTDTQYF,TGTGCCAGCAGCTTAGCGACGCGGGCCTACACAGATACGCAGTATTTT
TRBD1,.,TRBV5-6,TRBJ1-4,CASSGRDRNEKLFF,TGTGCCAGTTCTGGCCGGGACAGGAATGAAAAACTGTTTTTT
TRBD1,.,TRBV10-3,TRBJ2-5,CAIRKGQGINQPQYF,TGTGCCATCAGGAAGGGACAGGGCATCAACCAGCCCCAGTACTTC
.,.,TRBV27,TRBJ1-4,CASRPEYPTNEKLFF,TGTGCCAGCAGGCCAGAGTATCCAACTAATGAAAAACTGTTTTTT
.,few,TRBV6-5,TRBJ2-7,CASSSRDARSYEQYF,TGTGCCAGCAGTTCCCGAGACGCGCGATCCTACGAGCAGTACTTC
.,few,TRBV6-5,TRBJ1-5,CASSYSMGAPNQPQHF,TGTGCCAGCAGTTACTCGATGGGGGCACCTAATCAGCCCCAGCATTTT
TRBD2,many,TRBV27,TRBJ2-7,CASKRTSTYEQYF,TGTGCCAGCAAACGGACTAGCACCTACGAGCAGTACTTC
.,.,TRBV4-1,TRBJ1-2,CASSPQSGLANYGYTF,TGCGCCAGCAGCCCTCAAAGCGGCTTAGCTAACTATGGCTACACCTTC
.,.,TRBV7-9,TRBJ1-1,CASSLARENTEAFF,TGTGCCAGCAGCTTAGCCCGAGAGAACACTGAAGCTTTCTTT
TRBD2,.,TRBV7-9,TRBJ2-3,CASSFGLAVTDTQYF,TGTGCCAGCAGCTTTGGTCTAGCGGTCACAGATACGCAGTATTTT
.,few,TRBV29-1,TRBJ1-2,CSVRAGAGYTF,TGCAGCGTTAGGGCAGGGGCCGGCTACACCTTC
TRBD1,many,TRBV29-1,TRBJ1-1,CSVAPTGGTEAFF,TGCAGCGTTGCTCCGACAGGGGGAACTGAAGCTTTCTTT
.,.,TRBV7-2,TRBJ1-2,CASSQGAPFLSF,TGTGCCAGCAGCCAAGGGGCGCCCTTCCTATCCTTC
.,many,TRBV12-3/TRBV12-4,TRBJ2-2,CASSLVGRGGELFF,TGTGCCAGCAGTTTAGTAGGTAGAGGCGGGGAGCTGTTTTTT
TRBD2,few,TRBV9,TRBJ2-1,CASSVEGLAGEDEQFF,TGTGCCAGCAGCGTAGAGGGACTAGCGGGAGAGGATGAGCAGTTCTTC
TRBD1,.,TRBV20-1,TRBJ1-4,CSARGTGTGFLKLFF,TGCAGTGCTAGAGGGACCGGGACAGGTTTTTTAAAACTGTTTTTT
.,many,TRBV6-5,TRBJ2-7,CASSYVASSYEQYF,TGTGCCAGCAGTTACGTGGCTAGCTCCTACGAGCAGTACTTC
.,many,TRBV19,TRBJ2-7,CASSITGASYEQYF,TGTGCCAGTAGTATAACGGGGGCCTCCTACGAGCAGTACTTC
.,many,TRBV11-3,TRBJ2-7,CASSLGDLSYEQYF,TGTGCCAGCAGCTTAGGGGACCTTTCCTACGAGCAGTACTTC
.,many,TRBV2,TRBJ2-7,CASIPDMEAYEQYF,TGTGCCAGCATCCCAGACATGGAAGCCTACGAGCAGTACTTC
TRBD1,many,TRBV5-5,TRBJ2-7,CASSLAGDSPLEQYF,TGTGCCAGCAGCTTGGCCGGGGACAGTCCGCTCGAGCAGTACTTC